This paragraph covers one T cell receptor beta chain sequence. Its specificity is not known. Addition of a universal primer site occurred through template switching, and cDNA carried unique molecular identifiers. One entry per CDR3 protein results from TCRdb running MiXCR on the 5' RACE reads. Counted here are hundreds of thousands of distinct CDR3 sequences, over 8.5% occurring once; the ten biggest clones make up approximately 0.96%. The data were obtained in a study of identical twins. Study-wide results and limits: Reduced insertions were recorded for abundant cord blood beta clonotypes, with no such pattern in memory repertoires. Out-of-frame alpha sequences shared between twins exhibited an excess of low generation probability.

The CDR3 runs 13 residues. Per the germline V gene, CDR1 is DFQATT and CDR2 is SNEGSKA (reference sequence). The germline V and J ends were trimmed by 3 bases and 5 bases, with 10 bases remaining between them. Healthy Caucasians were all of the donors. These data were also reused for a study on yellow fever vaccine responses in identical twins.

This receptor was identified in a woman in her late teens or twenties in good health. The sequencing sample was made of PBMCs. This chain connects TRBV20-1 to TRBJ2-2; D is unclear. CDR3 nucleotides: TGCAGTGCTAGGGTCCCCGTAACCGGGGAGCTGTTTTTT. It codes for CSARVPVTGELFF.